This TCR beta chain was identified in a study of blood T cell repertoires in COVID-19. Study-wide background: Samples representing acute and convalescent COVID-19 were sourced from the United States, Italy and Spain. From T cells, B-cell-depleted T cells, or PBMCs came the material, which was cDNA or gDNA.

Germline V gene lookup returns CDR1 SEHNR and CDR2 FQNEAQ (reference sequence). V shed 0 bases and J shed 2 bases, with 6 bases lying between them. The CDR3 extends over 14 amino acids. In the original processing: For nucleated cells, counts were estimated from reference gene primer amplification. Produced via immunoSEQ multiplex PCR; TCRdb's table is partial and in-frame only. The DNA gave D and trimming, while V, J and clone size come from that table. Of around 190,000 clones in the sample, roughly 76% were seen once. The material sequenced was peripheral blood. This chain connects TRBV7-9 to TRBJ2-3; D is unclear. The origin of this receptor is a woman in her fifties or sixties with active or convalescent COVID-19. The CDR3 is CASSLAADTDTQYF. CDR3 sequence (DNA): TGTGCCAGCAGCTTAGCGGCGGACACAGATACGCAGTATTTT.